This T cell receptor (beta chain) was documented in a study of T cell repertoires in cytomegalovirus infection. Turning to the study itself: Recently described HLA-C-restricted plus well-studied HLA-B-restricted CMV epitopes were used. Shared public TCR beta signatures pointed to both CMV infection and a matching HLA type.

There are 15 residues in the CDR3. Germline V CDR1 and CDR2: SGHTA, FQGNSA. This clonotype has only a few counts. The antigen remains undetermined. An end of the junction differs from the germline gene, which may be a read error. Findings of the study overall: There were HLA-C-restricted CMV-specific TCR beta clonotypes dominating the ex vivo response. CMV carriers with the relevant HLA were identified by cumulative public TCR beta family frequency.

TCRdb reanalysed the reads using MiXCR and keeps one entry per CDR3 protein. The repertoire holds about 160,000 distinct CDR3 sequences, with about a fifth as singletons. The clonotype originates from a human donor in good health (CMV status not recorded). Some clones in this sample may be carry-over from other donors' samples. Sequencing was performed on CD8+ T cells from cultured PBMCs, taken from culture after CMV antigen stimulation. The rearrangement uses TRBV7-2 and TRBJ2-1, with a weak D call TRBD2 (6 bases). The CDR3 is CASSPGTLLYSEQFF. The DNA for the CDR3 is TGTGCCAGCAGCCCGGGGACTCTCCTCTACAGTGAGCAGTTCTTC.